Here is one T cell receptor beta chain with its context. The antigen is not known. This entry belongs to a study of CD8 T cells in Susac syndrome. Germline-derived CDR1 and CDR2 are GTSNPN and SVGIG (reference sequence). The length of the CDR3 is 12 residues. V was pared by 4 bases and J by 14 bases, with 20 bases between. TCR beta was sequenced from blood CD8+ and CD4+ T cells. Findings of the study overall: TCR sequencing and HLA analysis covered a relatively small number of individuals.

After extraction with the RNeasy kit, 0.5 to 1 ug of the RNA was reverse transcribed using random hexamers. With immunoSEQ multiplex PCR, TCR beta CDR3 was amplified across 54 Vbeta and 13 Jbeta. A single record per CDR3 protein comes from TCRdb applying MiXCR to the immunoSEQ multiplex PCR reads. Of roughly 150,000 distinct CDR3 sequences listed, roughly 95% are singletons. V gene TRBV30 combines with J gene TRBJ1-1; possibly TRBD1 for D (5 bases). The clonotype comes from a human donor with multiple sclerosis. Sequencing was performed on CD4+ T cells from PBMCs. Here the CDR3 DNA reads TGTGCCTGGACCGATGGGATCGGGGCTGGGTTCTTT. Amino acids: CAWTDGIGAGFF.